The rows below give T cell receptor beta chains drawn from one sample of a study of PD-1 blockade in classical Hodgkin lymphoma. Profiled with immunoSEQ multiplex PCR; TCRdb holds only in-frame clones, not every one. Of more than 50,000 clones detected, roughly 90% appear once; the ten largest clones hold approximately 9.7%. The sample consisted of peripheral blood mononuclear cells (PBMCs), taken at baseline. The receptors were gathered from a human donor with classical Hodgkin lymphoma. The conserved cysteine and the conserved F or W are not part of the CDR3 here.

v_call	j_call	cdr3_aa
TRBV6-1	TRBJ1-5	ASSVLGQGASQGYQPQH
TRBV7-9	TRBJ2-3	ASSLGLSDTDTQY
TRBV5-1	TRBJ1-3	ASSSRPWTSSSGNTIY
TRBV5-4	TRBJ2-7	ASSLPGLATYEQY
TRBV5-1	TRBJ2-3	ASSLNPQDTQY
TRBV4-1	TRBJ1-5	ASSGAGDGRNQPQH
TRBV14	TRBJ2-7	ASSQQMTGGPGEQY
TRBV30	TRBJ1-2	AWRRAPNYGYT
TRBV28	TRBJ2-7	ATNYDYEQY
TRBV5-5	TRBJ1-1	ASSFTGLNTEAF
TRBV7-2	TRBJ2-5	ASSLAGARETQY
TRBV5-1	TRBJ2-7	ASRSGQGVEYEQY
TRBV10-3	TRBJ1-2	AISDSVPGDYGYT
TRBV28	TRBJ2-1	ASTKGGGPYNEQF
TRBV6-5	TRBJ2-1	ARIQGRGEQF
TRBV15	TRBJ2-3	ATSRDPQGGTDTQY
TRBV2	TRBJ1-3	ASGQGPFSGNTIY
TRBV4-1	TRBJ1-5	ASSQEMVDQPQH
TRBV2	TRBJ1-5	ASSASNSNQPQH
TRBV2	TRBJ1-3	ASHQGYGNTIY
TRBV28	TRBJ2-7	ASSSPTKQY
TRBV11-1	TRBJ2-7	ASSSDSLISYEQY
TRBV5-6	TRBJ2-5	ASSLVHRRFGVETQY
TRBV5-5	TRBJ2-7	ASSRQSYEQY
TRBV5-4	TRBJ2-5	ASSLGTSGSQETQY
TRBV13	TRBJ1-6	ASSPDGDPDSPLH
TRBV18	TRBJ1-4	ASSRDEKLF
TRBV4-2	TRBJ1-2	ASSQEGADSYGYT
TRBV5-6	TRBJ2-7	ASSSITGSREQY
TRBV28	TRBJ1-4	ASTKWGEKLF
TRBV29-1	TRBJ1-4	SAYTQGAVEKLF
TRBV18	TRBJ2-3	ASSPNGLLDTQY
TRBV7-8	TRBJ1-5	ASSLIGGAWNQPQH
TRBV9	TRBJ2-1	ASSELAGGVDEQF
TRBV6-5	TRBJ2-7	ASTRTGTTYEQY
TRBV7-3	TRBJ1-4	ASSLPPPDRVKKLF
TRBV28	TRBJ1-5	ASSPGTDNQPQH
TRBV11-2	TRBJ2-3	ASSLGLAVNFFTDTQY
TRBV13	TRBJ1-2	ASSLDWDIGYGYT
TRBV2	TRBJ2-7	ASSLAGQGSREQY
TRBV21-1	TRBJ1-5	ASSKGDRGKQPQH
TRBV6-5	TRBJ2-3	ASSYGVSTDTQY
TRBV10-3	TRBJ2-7	AIKGQSYEQY
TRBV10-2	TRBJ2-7	ASSEPTGDEQY
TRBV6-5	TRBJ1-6	ASAISNSPLH